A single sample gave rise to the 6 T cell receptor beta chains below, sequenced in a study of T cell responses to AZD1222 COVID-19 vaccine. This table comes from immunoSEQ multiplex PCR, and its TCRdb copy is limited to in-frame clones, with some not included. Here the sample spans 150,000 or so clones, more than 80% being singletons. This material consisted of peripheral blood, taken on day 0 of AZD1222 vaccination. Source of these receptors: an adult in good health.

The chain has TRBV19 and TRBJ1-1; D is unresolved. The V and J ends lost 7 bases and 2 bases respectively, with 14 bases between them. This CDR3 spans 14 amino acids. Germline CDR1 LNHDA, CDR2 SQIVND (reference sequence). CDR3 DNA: TGTGCCAGTACCCCGGGCATATCAAACACTGAAGCTTTCTTT. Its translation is CASTPGISNTEAFF.

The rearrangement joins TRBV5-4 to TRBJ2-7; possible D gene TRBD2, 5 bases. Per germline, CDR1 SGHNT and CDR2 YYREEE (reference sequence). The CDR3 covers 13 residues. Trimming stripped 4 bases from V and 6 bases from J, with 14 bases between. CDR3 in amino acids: CASSQDWKSEQYF. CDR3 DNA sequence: TGTGCCAGCAGCCAGGACTGGAAAAGCGAGCAGTACTTC.

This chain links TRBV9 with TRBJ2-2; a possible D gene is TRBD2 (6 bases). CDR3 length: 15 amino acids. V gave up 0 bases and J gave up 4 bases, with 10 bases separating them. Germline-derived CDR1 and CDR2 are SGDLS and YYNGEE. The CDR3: CASSVVGAGTGELFF. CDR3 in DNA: TGTGCCAGCAGCGTAGTGGGAGCGGGCACCGGGGAGCTGTTTTTT.

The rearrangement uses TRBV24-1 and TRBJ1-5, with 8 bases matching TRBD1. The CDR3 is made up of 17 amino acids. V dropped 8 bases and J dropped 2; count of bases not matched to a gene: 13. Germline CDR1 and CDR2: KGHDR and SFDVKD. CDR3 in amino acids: CATTLRTGKSGNQPQHF. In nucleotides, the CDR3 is TGTGCCACCACCCTTCGGACAGGGAAGAGTGGCAATCAGCCCCAGCATTTT.

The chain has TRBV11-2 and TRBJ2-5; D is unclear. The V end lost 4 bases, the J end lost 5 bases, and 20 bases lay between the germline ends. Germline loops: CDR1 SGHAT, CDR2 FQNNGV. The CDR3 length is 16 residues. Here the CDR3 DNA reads TGTGCCAGCAGCTCCTGGTTGGGCCCGGTCTCTGAGACCCAGTACTTC. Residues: CASSSWLGPVSETQYF.

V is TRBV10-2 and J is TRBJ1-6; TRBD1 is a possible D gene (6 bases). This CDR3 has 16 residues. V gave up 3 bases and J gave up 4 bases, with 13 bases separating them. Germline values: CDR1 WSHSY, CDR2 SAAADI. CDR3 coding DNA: TGCGCCAGCAGTGACTGGACAGCCACGTATAATTCACCCCTCCACTTT. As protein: CASSDWTATYNSPLHF.